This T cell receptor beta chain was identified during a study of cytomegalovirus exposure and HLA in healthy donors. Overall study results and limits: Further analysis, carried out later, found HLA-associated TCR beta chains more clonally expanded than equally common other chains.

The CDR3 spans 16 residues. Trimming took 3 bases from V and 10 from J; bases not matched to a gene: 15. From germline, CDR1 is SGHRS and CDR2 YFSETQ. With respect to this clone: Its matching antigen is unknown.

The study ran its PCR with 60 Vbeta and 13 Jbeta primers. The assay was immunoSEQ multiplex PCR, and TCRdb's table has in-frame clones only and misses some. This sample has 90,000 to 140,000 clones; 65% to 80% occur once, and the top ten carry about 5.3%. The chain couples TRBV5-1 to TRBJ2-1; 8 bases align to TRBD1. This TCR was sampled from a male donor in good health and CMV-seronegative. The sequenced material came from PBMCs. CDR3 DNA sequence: TGCGCCAGCAGCTCTATTGTTCAGGGGGCGTCTCGCGAGCAGTTCTTC. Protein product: CASSSIVQGASREQFF.